This T cell receptor (beta chain) was recovered during a study of shared T cell receptors in the human thymus. Here immunoSEQ multiplex PCR was the method, and the copy in TCRdb shows in-frame clones only, minus some. Counted here are about 380,000 clones, 95% occurring once; the ten biggest clones make up roughly 0.02%. The ends were cut back, 4 bases at V and 2 bases at J, with 19 bases in the middle. The germline CDR1 and CDR2 sequences are SGHDT and YYEEEE. The CDR3 consists of 17 residues. This clone was detected a few times. The chain has TRBV5-6 and TRBJ2-1, with D tentatively TRBD1 (5 bases). Sequencing was done on a sample of thymocytes. This clonotype originated in a human donor. The CDR3 reads CASSPPGRAPTYNEQFF. The CDR3 nucleotides are TGTGCCAGCAGCCCGCCAGGGCGAGCCCCTACCTACAATGAGCAGTTCTTC.